Here is one T cell receptor beta chain with its context. This clone appeared a single time. The antigen this receptor binds is unknown. It has no much larger one-base neighbor in the sample; base qualities were not kept. The library relied on the immunoSEQ multiplex PCR assay. Drawn from immuneACCESS, this table holds only the in-frame rearrangements with V and J called that TCRdb kept. Clones are partly lost; checked studies trace under half to an unresolved V gene and leave the rest unexplained. The sample includes about 55,000 clones, with about 96% observed a single time. Of the sample, approximately 1% falls within the top ten clones. This entry is derived from a study of control samples from healthy donors and cancer patients (dated by TCRdb to the early 2020s). CDR1 and CDR2, per the germline V gene, are MNHNS and SASEGT. The CDR3, cysteine through phenylalanine, is 15 amino acids long. Just CDR3 DNA is preserved here, 45 bases in frame from base 1. Deletion took 2 bases off V and 0 bases off J, with a span of 10 bases between the germline ends.

The sequence joins TRBV6-1 to TRBJ1-1, with no reliable assignment of the D segment. This receptor was taken from a woman aged 18-30 years in good health. What was sequenced was blood. The nucleotides are TGTGCCAGCAGTGAACATCGCAGCATGAACACTGAAGCTTTCTTT. Its translation reads: CASSEHRSMNTEAFF.